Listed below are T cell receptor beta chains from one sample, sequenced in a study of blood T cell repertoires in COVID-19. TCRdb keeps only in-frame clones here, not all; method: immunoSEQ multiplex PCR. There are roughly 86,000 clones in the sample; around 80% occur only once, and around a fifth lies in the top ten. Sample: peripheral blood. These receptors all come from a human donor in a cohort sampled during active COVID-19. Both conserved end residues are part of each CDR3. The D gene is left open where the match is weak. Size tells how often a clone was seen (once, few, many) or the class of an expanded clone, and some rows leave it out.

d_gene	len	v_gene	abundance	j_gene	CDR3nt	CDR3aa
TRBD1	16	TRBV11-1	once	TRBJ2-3	TGTGCCAGCAGCCAGGGGACACAGGGGTACACAGATACGCAGTATTTT	CASSQGTQGYTDTQYF
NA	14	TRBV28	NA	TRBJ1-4	TGTGCCAGCAGTTCTCCCTCTATTCGGGAAAAACTGTTTTTT	CASSSPSIREKLFF
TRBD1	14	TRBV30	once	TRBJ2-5	TGTGCCTGGATACACAGGGGTGTGGGAGAGACCCAGTACTTC	CAWIHRGVGETQYF
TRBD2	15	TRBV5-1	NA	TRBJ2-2	TGCGCCAGCAGCCCGGGACTAGTGGGGACCGGGGAGCTGTTTTTT	CASSPGLVGTGELFF
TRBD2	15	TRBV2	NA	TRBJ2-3	TGTGCCAGCAGTGAACGGCTAGCGGACACAGATACGCAGTATTTT	CASSERLADTDTQYF
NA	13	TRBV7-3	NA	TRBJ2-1	TGTGCCAGCAGCCCCACTCCCTACAATGAGCAGTTCTTC	CASSPTPYNEQFF
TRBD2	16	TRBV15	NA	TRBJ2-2	TGTGCCACCAGCAGAGCCCCGGGACGGGGGGACGGGGAGCTGTTTTTT	CATSRAPGRGDGELFF
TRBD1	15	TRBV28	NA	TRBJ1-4	TGTGCCAGCAATCCTTCCGGGACAGGGAGAGAAAAACTGTTTTTT	CASNPSGTGREKLFF
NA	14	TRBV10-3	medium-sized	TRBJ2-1	TGTGCCATCAGTGAGCAGGGGCGGATTAATGAGCAGTTCTTC	CAISEQGRINEQFF
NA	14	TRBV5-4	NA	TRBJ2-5	TGTGCCAGCAGCTTGTGGGCAGGGGCGGAGACCCAGTACTTC	CASSLWAGAETQYF
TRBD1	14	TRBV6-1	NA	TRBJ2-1	TGTGCCAGCAGTGAACAGGGGGTCTACAATGAGCAGTTCTTC	CASSEQGVYNEQFF
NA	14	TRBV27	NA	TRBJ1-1	TGTGCCAGCAGTTTATCGGGGGGGATCACTGAAGCTTTCTTT	CASSLSGGITEAFF